This T cell receptor (beta chain) was recovered during a study of CD8+CD57+ T cells in acquired aplastic anemia. Study information: The average for DNA from sorted CD4+ and CD8+ cells was roughly 3 ug.

Germline-derived CDR1 and CDR2 are WSHSY and SAAADI. The V end lost 4 bases, the J end lost 8 bases, and 14 bases lay between the germline ends. The CDR3 covers 13 residues. Template material for TCR beta VDJ and CDR3 profiling consisted of genomic DNA. TCRdb re-analysed the reads in MiXCR, keeping a single row per CDR3 protein. The top ten hold about 45% of the sample, which has 150,000 to 200,000 distinct CDR3 sequences, over 60% seen once. Study outcomes and limitations: In common between the patients and the controls were more than 25 CD8+ CDR3 sequences.

Turning to this clonotype: The antigen remains undetermined.

Sample: sorted CD4+, CD8+, or CD8+CD57+ T cells (not recorded which) from PBMCs. This receptor was obtained from a human donor with severe aplastic anemia or a healthy control (not recorded which). The J gene is TRBJ1-1, the V gene TRBV10-2, with a tentative D call TRBD1 (5 bases). The CDR3 reads CASSVGAQGEAFF. In DNA, the CDR3 is TGCGCCAGCAGTGTAGGGGCGCAAGGGGAAGCTTTCTTT.